This T cell receptor beta chain originates from a study of blood T cell repertoires in COVID-19. Study-level background: From T cells, B-cell-depleted T cells, or PBMCs came the material, which was cDNA or gDNA.

The germline gives CDR1 SGHDT, CDR2 YYEEEE. V was trimmed by 6 bases and J by 7 bases, leaving 19 bases between them. There are 14 residues in the CDR3. Some clones are missing from TCRdb's copy, which holds only in-frame ones; the method was immunoSEQ multiplex PCR. In the table there are about 170,000 clones, 65% to 85% of which are singletons. V is TRBV5-6 and J is TRBJ1-2; possible D gene TRBD1, 6 bases. The source is an older man with active or convalescent COVID-19. The source material was peripheral blood. This chain's CDR3 is CASTTRGGAAGYTF. Written as DNA, the CDR3 is TGTGCCAGCACCACCCGGGGGGGGGCAGCTGGCTACACCTTC.